This TCR beta chain was observed in a study of PD-1 blockade in classical Hodgkin lymphoma. Findings and caveats of the study: Complete responders matched newly diagnosed patients in baseline diversity. Patients were excluded if nivolumab began under 1 year after ASCT (the autologous transplant). Relapsed/refractory patients reportedly had lower baseline diversity than newly diagnosed patients.

Some clones are missing from TCRdb's copy, which holds only in-frame ones; the method was immunoSEQ multiplex PCR. The sample records about 97,000 clones, roughly 90% being singletons. Regarding this clone: Its matching antigen is unknown.

This CDR3 comprises 13 residues. The V segment lost 7 bases and the J segment 5 bases; nucleotides outside the gene matches: 8. CDR1 and CDR2 from the germline V gene are MRHNA and SNTAGT. No patient escaped relapse after autologous stem cell transplantation, and brentuximab vedotin exposure varied. Sequenced here: peripheral blood mononuclear cells (PBMCs), sampled before the second cycle of nivolumab. The chain employs TRBV6-4 and TRBJ2-7; the match to TRBD2 covers 7 bases. This TCR was sampled from a human donor with classical Hodgkin lymphoma. The CDR3 sequence is CASIGEGSHEQYF. In DNA, the CDR3 is TGTGCCAGCATCGGGGAGGGTAGCCACGAGCAGTACTTC.